These 21 T cell receptor beta chains share one sample of origin, sequenced in a study of blood T cell repertoires in COVID-19 (dated by TCRdb to 2020 to 2021). The library was produced with the immunoSEQ multiplex PCR assay. TCRdb limited this immuneACCESS table to in-frame rearrangements with V and J called. A share of clones is missing; checked studies link under half to unresolved V genes, and the rest is unexplained. The sample table holds approximately 70,000 clones, of which 91% were seen once. The ten most abundant clones make up roughly 14% of the sample. Input material: peripheral blood. These receptors originate from a human donor with active COVID-19. The donor label of this sample is uncertain.

This clone appeared once. The chain recombines TRBV19 with TRBJ1-1; weak D call: TRBD1 (6 bases). The CDR3 extends over 15 amino acids. V shed 4 bases and J shed 0 bases, with 12 bases lying between them. Germline assignment: CDR1 LNHDA and CDR2 SQIVND (reference sequence). As DNA, the CDR3 is TGTGCCAGTAGTACGTACAGGGATTTGAACACTGAAGCTTTCTTT. This codes for CASSTYRDLNTEAFF.

In this sample, this clone turned up once. The chain is built from TRBV2 and TRBJ2-7, with TRBD1 matching 8 bases. The CDR3 contains 16 residues. With V trimmed by 2 bases and J by 5 bases, 11 bases remained unmatched. The germline V gene encodes CDR1 SNHLY and CDR2 FYNNEI. CDR3 sequence (DNA): TGTGCCAGCAGTGAATACCGGGACAGGCTGAGCCACGAGCAGTACTTC. This translates into CASSEYRDRLSHEQYF.

The rearrangement links TRBV7-2 to TRBJ1-3; D gene unclear. V lost 2 bases, J lost 8 bases, and 16 bases lay in between. The CDR3 consists of 15 residues. Germline V gene lookup returns CDR1 SGHTA and CDR2 FQGNSA. The CDR3 loop reads CASSLRRRIEDTIYF. CDR3 sequence (DNA): TGTGCCAGCAGCTTACGGCGGCGAATTGAGGACACCATATATTTT.

This chain links TRBV27 with TRBJ2-7; the match to TRBD2 covers 10 bases. The germline gives CDR1 MNHEY, CDR2 SMNVEV (reference sequence). The CDR3 totals 15 residues. After removal of 4 bases from V and 3 bases from J, the junction contained 6 bases not matched to a gene. In DNA form, the CDR3 reads TGTGCCAGCAGTTCAGGTCTAGCGGGAGTCTACGAGCAGTACTTC. It specifies CASSSGLAGVYEQYF.

The J gene is TRBJ2-7, the V gene TRBV2; D is uncertain. Trimming removed 8 bases from V and 3 bases from J, with 5 bases in between. Per germline, CDR1 SNHLY and CDR2 FYNNEI. This CDR3 has 10 amino acids. CDR3 in DNA: TGTGCCAGCGGCCGCTACGAGCAGTACTTC. Protein: CASGRYEQYF.

The chain joins TRBV19 to TRBJ2-7; maybe TRBD1 (6 bases). V gave up 5 bases and J gave up 5 bases, with 19 bases separating them. The germline CDR1 and CDR2 sequences are LNHDA and SQIVND (reference sequence). CDR3 length equals 15 residues. In DNA, the CDR3 is TGTGCCAGTAGTCCCGCTACAGGGTGGATGGACGAGCAGTACTTC. Encoded protein: CASSPATGWMDEQYF.

The rearrangement links TRBV21-1 to TRBJ2-7; the table assigns TRBD1, which was not confirmed against the DNA. TRBV21-1 is termed a pseudogene. The CDR3 loop spans 16 amino acids. The CDR3 reads CASRPTSHRGAYEQYF. In DNA form, the CDR3 reads TGTGCCAGCAGACCTACCTCCCACAGGGGCGCGTACGAGCAGTACTTC.

V usage is TRBV5-1 and J usage is TRBJ2-1; 7 positions match TRBD2. The CDR3 sequence is 14 residues long. Germline lookup yields CDR1 SGHRS and CDR2 YFSETQ. V was clipped by 0 bases and J by 9 bases; unmatched bases: 6. This CDR3 is CASSLGAGLREQFF. In nucleotides, the CDR3 is TGCGCCAGCAGCTTGGGAGCGGGACTCCGTGAGCAGTTCTTC.

The genes are TRBV5-1 and TRBJ2-3; 10 bases agree with TRBD2. The CDR3 runs 16 residues. V was clipped by 0 bases and J by 3 bases; unmatched bases: 4. Germline V gives CDR1 SGHRS, CDR2 YFSETQ. CDR3 DNA: TGCGCCAGCAGCTTGGAAGCGGGAGGGACGACAGATACGCAGTATTTT. Translation: CASSLEAGGTTDTQYF.

This chain uses TRBV9 with TRBJ1-1; D is unresolved. The CDR3 extends over 14 amino acids. Germline CDR1 SGDLS, CDR2 YYNGEE. V lost 0 bases to trimming and J lost 0 bases, with 6 bases between them. Here the CDR3 DNA reads TGTGCCAGCAGCGTAGAAGGAGTGAACACTGAAGCTTTCTTT. Encoded protein: CASSVEGVNTEAFF. Based on the CDR3 plus reference TRBV9 and TRBJ1-1, the full variable domain is DSGVTQTPKHLITATGQRVTLRCSPRSGDLSVYWYQQSLDQGLQFLIQYYNGEERAKGNILERFSAQQFPDLHSELNLSSLELGDSALYFCASSVEGVNTEAFFGQGTRLTVV.

The CDR3 loop reads CATTGGVQGAYGYTF. CDR3 DNA sequence: TGTGCCACGACCGGGGGAGTTCAGGGAGCCTATGGCTACACCTTC. The chain employs TRBV19 and TRBJ1-2, with a tentative D call TRBD1 (5 bases). This CDR3 has 15 residues. Trimming took 10 bases from V and 4 from J, leaving 22 bases between them. Germline values: CDR1 LNHDA, CDR2 SQIVND (reference sequence).

This clone was observed once. The CDR3 coding sequence is TGTGCCAGCAGCCAAGGGAGCGGGAGGGTCTCCTACGAGCAGTACTTC. Amino acid sequence: CASSQGSGRVSYEQYF. This sequence joins TRBV4-2 and TRBJ2-7, with 10 bases fitting TRBD2. The ends lost 1 base at V and 0 bases at J; junction bases unmatched: 3. Germline V gives CDR1 LGHNA, CDR2 YNFKEQ. The CDR3 runs to 16 residues.

The chain combines TRBV7-2 with TRBJ2-5; 12 bases fit TRBD2. V gave up 5 bases and J gave up 2 bases; unmatched junction bases: 3. The CDR3 consists of 15 residues. Germline assignment: CDR1 SGHTA and CDR2 FQGNSA. CDR3 in DNA: TGTGCCAGCAGCACCGGACTAGCGGGGCAAGAGACCCAGTACTTC. It encodes CASSTGLAGQETQYF.

J is TRBJ2-1 and V is TRBV9; 12 bases match TRBD2. The CDR3 runs to 15 residues. The V gene's germline CDR1 is SGDLS and CDR2 YYNGEE. J gave up 8 bases and V 3 bases, and 6 bases lay outside the gene matches. The CDR3 nucleotides read TGTGCCAGCAGCGCTAGCGGGAGGGCCATTTATGAGCAGTTCTTC. It is translated as CASSASGRAIYEQFF. Complete variable domain (other parts from reference TRBV9 and TRBJ2-1): DSGVTQTPKHLITATGQRVTLRCSPRSGDLSVYWYQQSLDQGLQFLIQYYNGEERAKGNILERFSAQQFPDLHSELNLSSLELGDSALYFCASSASGRAIYEQFFGPGTRLTVL.

This chain joins TRBV4-2 and TRBJ2-1; tentatively, D is TRBD2 (6 bases). V was pared by 0 bases and J by 4 bases, with 16 bases between. The CDR3 is 17 residues long. Germline CDR1 LGHNA, CDR2 YNFKEQ. CDR3: CASSQESSSGFYNEQFF. The CDR3 bases are TGTGCCAGCAGCCAAGAATCCTCCAGCGGGTTTTACAATGAGCAGTTCTTC.

This rearrangement joins TRBV3-1 (or the pseudogene TRBV3-2) to TRBJ1-1, with D tentatively TRBD1 (5 bases). With 2 bases removed from V and 2 bases from J, the gap between germline ends came to 6 bases. Looked up from germline, CDR1 is LGHDT and CDR2 is YNNKEL (reference sequence). The CDR3 is made up of 13 amino acids. The CDR3 DNA reads as TGTGCCAGCAGCCAACAGGGCAACACTGAAGCTTTCTTT. It yields the protein CASSQQGNTEAFF.

The chain combines TRBV9 with TRBJ1-2; weak D call: TRBD1 (5 bases). Germline V lookup: CDR1 SGDLS, CDR2 YYNGEE. Trimming pared 0 bases from V and 1 base from J, leaving 19 bases between. CDR3 size: 18 residues. CDR3 region: CASSVGPRDYKYNYGYTF. CDR3 in DNA: TGTGCCAGCAGCGTAGGGCCAAGGGACTACAAATATAACTATGGCTACACCTTC.

The chain combines TRBV28 with TRBJ2-5, with 9 bases that match TRBD1. The CDR3 totals 14 residues. Unmatched junction bases numbered 7, after V lost 4 bases and J lost 7 bases. Looked up from germline, CDR1 is MDHEN and CDR2 is SYDVKM. The DNA for the CDR3 is TGTGCCAGCAGTTCCCCGGACAGGGGCGGGACCCAGTACTTC. The encoded protein is CASSSPDRGGTQYF.

J is TRBJ2-1 and V is TRBV9, with D unresolved. From germline, CDR1 is SGDLS and CDR2 YYNGEE. The CDR3 extends over 16 amino acids. V was shortened by 0 bases and J by 8 bases, with 18 bases between the two germline ends. CDR3 residues: CASSVVVSPDIDEQFF. The CDR3 bases are TGTGCCAGCAGCGTAGTAGTTAGCCCAGATATAGATGAGCAGTTCTTC.

The chain carries TRBV7-8 and TRBJ1-6, with 9 nucleotides matching TRBD1. CDR1 is SGHVS, CDR2 FQNEAQ, per germline. The CDR3 covers 16 residues. V dropped 5 bases and J dropped 7; count of bases not matched to a gene: 9. DNA for the CDR3: TGTGCCAGCAGCCAAACTGGGACAGGGTCGAATTCACCCCTCCACTTT. Translated: CASSQTGTGSNSPLHF.

This chain uses TRBV6-6 with TRBJ2-5, with no clear D. Trimming removed 6 bases from V and 5 bases from J, with 7 bases in between. Germline CDR1 and CDR2: MNHNY and SVGAGI (reference sequence). The CDR3 sequence is 11 residues long. The CDR3 DNA is TGTGCCAGCAGCCACGGGGAGACCCAGTACTTC. It encodes CASSHGETQYF.